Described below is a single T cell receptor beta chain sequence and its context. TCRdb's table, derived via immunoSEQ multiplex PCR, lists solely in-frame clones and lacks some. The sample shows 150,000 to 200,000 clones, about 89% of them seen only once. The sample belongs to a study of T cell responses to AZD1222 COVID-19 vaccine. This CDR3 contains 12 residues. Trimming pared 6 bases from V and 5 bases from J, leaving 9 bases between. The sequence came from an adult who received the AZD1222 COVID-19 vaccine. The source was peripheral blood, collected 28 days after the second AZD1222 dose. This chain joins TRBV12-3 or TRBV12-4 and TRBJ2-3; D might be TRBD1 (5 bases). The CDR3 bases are TGTGCCAGCAGCAGGGTTGGAGATACGCAGTATTTT. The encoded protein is CASSRVGDTQYF.